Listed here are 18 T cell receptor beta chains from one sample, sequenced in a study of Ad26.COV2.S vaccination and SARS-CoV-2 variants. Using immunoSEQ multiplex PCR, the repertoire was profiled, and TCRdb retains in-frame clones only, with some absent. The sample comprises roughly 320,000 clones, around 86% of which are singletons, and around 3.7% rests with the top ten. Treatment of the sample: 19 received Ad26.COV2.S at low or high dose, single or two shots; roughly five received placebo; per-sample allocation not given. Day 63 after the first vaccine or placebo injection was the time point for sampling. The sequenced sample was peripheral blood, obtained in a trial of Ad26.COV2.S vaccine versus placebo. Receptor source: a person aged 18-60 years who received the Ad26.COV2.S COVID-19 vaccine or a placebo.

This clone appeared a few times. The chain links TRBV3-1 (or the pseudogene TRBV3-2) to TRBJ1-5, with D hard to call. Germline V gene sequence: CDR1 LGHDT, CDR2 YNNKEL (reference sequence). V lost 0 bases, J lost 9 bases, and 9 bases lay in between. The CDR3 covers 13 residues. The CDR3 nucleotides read TGTGCCAGCAGCCAAGATTCCCCTCGGCCCCAGCATTTT. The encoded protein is CASSQDSPRPQHF.

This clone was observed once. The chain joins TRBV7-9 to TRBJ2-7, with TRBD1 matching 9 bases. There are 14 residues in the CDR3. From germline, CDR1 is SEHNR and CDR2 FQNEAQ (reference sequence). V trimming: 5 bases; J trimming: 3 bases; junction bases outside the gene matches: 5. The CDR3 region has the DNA TGTGCCAGCAGCGTCCGGGACAGGGACTACGAGCAGTACTTC. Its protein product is CASSVRDRDYEQYF.

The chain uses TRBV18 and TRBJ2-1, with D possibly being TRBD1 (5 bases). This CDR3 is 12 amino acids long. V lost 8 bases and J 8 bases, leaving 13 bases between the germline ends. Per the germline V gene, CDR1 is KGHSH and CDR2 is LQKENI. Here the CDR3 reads CASRQGVHEQFF. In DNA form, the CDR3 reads TGTGCCAGCAGACAAGGGGTGCATGAGCAGTTCTTC.

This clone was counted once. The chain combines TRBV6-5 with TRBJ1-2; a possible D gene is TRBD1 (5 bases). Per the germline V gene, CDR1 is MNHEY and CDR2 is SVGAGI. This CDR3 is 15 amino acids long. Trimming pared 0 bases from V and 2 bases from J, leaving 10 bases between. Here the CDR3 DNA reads TGTGCCAGCAGTTACTCAGCTCGGGGGAACTATGGCTACACCTTC. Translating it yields CASSYSARGNYGYTF.

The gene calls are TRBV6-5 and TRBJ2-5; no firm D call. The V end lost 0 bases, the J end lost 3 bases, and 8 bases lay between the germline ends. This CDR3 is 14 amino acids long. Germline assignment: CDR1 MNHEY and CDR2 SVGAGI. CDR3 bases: TGTGCCAGCAGTTACTCTTTCCGTAAAGAGACCCAGTACTTC. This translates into CASSYSFRKETQYF.

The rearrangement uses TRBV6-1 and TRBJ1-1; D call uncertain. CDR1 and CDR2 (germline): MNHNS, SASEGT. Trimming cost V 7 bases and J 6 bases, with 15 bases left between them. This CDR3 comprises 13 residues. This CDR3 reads CASTLPGSPEAFF. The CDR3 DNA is TGTGCCAGCACTCTACCCGGGAGCCCTGAAGCTTTCTTT.

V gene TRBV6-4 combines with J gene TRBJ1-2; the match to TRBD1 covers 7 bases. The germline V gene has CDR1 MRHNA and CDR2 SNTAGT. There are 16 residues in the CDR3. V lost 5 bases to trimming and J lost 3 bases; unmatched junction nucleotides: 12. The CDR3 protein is CASSPTEGRGYYGYTF. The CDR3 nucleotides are TGTGCCAGCAGTCCCACCGAGGGCAGGGGGTACTATGGCTACACCTTC.

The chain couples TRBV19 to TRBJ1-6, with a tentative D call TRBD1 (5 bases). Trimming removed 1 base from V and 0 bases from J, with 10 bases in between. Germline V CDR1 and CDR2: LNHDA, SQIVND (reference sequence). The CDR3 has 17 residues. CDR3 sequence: CASSIGQGRSYNSPLHF. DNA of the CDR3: TGTGCCAGTAGTATAGGGCAGGGCCGCTCCTATAATTCACCCCTCCACTTT.

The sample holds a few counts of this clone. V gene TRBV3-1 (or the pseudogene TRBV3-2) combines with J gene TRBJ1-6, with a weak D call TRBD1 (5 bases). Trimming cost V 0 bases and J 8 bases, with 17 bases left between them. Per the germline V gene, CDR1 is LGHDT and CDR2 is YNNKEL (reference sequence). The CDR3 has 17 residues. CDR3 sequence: CASSQEVLVTEDSPLHF. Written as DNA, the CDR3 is TGTGCCAGCAGCCAAGAGGTGCTTGTGACAGAAGATTCACCCCTCCACTTT.

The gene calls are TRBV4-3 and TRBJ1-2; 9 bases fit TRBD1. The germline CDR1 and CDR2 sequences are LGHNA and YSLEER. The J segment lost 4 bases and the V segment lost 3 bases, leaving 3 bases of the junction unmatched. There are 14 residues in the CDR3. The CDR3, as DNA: TGCGCCAGCAGCCACCCGGGACAGGGCTATGGCTACACCTTC. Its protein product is CASSHPGQGYGYTF.

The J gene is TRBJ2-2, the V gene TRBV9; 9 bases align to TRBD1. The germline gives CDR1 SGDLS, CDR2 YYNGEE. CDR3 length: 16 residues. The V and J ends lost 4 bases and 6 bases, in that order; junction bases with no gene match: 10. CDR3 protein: CASSPRTGDVAGELFF. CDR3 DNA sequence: TGTGCCAGCAGCCCTCGGACAGGGGATGTCGCCGGGGAGCTGTTTTTT.

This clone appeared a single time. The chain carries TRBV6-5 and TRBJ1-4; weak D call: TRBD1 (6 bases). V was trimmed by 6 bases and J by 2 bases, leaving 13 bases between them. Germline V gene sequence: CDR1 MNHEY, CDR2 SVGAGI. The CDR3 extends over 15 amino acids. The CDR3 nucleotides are TGTGCCAGCAGATCTAGGGGGGCCACTAATGAAAAACTGTTTTTT. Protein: CASRSRGATNEKLFF.

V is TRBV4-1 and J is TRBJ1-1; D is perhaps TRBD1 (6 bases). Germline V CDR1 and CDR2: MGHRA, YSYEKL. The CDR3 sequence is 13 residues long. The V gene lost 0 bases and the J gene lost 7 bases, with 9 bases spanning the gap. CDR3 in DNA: TGCGCCAGCAGCCAAGACAGACAGGATGAAGCTTTCTTT. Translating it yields CASSQDRQDEAFF.

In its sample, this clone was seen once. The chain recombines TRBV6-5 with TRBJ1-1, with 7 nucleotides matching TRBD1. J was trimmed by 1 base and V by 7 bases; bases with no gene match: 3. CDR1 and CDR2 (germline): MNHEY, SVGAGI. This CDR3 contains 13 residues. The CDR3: CASNRQGNTEAFF. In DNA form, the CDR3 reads TGTGCCAGCAACCGACAGGGGAACACTGAAGCTTTCTTT.

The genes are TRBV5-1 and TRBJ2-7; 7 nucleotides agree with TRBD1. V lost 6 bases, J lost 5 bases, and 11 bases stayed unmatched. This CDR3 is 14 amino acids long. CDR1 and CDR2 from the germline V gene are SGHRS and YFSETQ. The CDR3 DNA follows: TGCGCCAGCATGCTCGGGACAGATTATAACGAGCAGTACTTC. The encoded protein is CASMLGTDYNEQYF.

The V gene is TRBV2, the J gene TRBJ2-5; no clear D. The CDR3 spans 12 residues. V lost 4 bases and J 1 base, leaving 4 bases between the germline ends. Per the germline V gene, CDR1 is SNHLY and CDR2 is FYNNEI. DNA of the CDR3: TGTGCCAGCAGTGCGGTCCAAGAGACCCAGTACTTC. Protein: CASSAVQETQYF.

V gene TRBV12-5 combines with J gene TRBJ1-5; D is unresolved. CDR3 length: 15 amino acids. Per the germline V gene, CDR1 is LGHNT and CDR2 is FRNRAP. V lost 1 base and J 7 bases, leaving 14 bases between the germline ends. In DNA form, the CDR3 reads TGTGCTAGTGGTTTGGCAGACTGGAGTGAGCAGCCCCAGCATTTT. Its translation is CASGLADWSEQPQHF. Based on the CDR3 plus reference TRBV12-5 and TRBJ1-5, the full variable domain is DARVTQTPRHKVTEMGQEVTMRCQPILGHNTVFWYRQTMMQGLELLAYFRNRAPLDDSGMPKDRFSAEMPDATLATLKIQPSEPRDSAVYFCASGLADWSEQPQHFGDGTRLSIL.

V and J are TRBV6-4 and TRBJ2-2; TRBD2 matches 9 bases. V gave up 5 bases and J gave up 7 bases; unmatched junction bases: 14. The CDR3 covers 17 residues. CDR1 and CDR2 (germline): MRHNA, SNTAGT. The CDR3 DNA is TGTGCCAGCAGTAGCCCTGCGGGGGGGGCGCGGGGCGGGGAGCTGTTTTTT. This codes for CASSSPAGGARGGELFF.